This entry lists 28 T cell receptor beta chains sequenced from one sample in a study of blood T cell repertoires in COVID-19. The repertoire was sequenced with immunoSEQ multiplex PCR; TCRdb's copy has only in-frame clones and lacks some. The table records about 190,000 clones, more than 70% of them present only once. Sequenced material: peripheral blood. The receptors derive from a woman over 75 with active or convalescent COVID-19.

This clone was recorded once. The DNA of the CDR3 is TGTGCCAGTATGAGACAGGGTACCTACGAGCAGTACTTC. Its translation is CASMRQGTYEQYF. The genes are TRBV19 and TRBJ2-7; 7 bases map to TRBD1. The CDR3 consists of 13 residues. Germline lookup yields CDR1 LNHDA and CDR2 SQIVND (reference sequence). The trim removed 7 bases at V and 2 bases at J, leaving 5 bases unmatched.

This sequence joins TRBV6-5 and TRBJ1-5, with TRBD1 identical over 8 bases. J was trimmed by 5 bases and V by 6 bases; bases with no gene match: 9. Germline values: CDR1 MNHEY, CDR2 SVGAGI. The CDR3 is 15 amino acids. CDR3 sequence reads: CASRRQGPRDQPQHF. DNA for the CDR3: TGTGCCAGCAGACGACAGGGGCCCAGAGATCAGCCCCAGCATTTT.

J is TRBJ1-1 and V is TRBV5-5, with D unclear. The germline V and J ends were trimmed by 2 bases and 5 bases, with 7 bases remaining between them. Germline V gene data show CDR1 as SGHKS and CDR2 as YYEKEE (reference sequence). CDR3 length: 12 residues. The CDR3 coding sequence is TGTGCCAGCAGCTTCGCGGGAACTGAAGCTTTCTTT. Its translation: CASSFAGTEAFF.

The CDR3 protein is CTSSQEGRSYEQYF. The DNA for the CDR3 is TGCACCAGCAGCCAGGAGGGGAGGTCCTACGAGCAGTACTTC. J is TRBJ2-7 and V is TRBV1; TRBD2 reflects the table's D call only, with no check against the DNA. TRBV1 is a pseudogene segment. The length of the CDR3 is 14 residues.

The DNA of the CDR3 is TGTGCCAGCAGCTTGGTCCCCTGGCCCCAGTACTTC. Translation gives CASSLVPWPQYF. The J gene is TRBJ2-5, the V gene TRBV5-8, with D unresolved. CDR3 length: 12 amino acids. V was shortened by 0 bases and J by 9 bases, with 9 bases between the two germline ends. The germline CDR1 and CDR2 sequences are SGHTS and YDEGEE.

V and J are TRBV9 and TRBJ2-2; the D gene is possibly TRBD1 (5 bases). Germline V gene lookup returns CDR1 SGDLS and CDR2 YYNGEE. The CDR3 length is 15 residues. The germline V and J ends were trimmed by 0 bases and 7 bases, with 13 bases remaining between them. CDR3: CASSVAAGIDGELFF. The CDR3 DNA reads as TGTGCCAGCAGCGTAGCGGCAGGGATCGACGGGGAGCTGTTTTTT.

This chain joins TRBV9 and TRBJ2-3; 7 bases map to TRBD2. The ends lost 0 bases at V and 1 base at J; junction bases unmatched: 5. The CDR3 is made up of 16 amino acids. Germline V gene sequence: CDR1 SGDLS, CDR2 YYNGEE. CDR3 region: CASSVGELAGTDTQYF. DNA of the CDR3: TGTGCCAGCAGCGTAGGGGAGCTAGCGGGCACAGATACGCAGTATTTT.

The chain combines TRBV7-2 with TRBJ2-1; TRBD2 is a possible D gene (7 bases). This CDR3 contains 16 residues. Germline V CDR1 and CDR2: SGHTA, FQGNSA. V lost 2 bases and J lost 8, with 19 bases in between. The CDR3 DNA reads TGTGCCAGCAGCTTAATGTGGGGGGGCGCGAGGTATGAGCAGTTCTTC. It codes for CASSLMWGGARYEQFF.

This clone was recorded once. The gene calls are TRBV18 and TRBJ2-3; D is possibly TRBD1 (6 bases). Germline V gives CDR1 KGHSH, CDR2 LQKENI. V lost 5 bases and J 4 bases, leaving 13 bases between the germline ends. The CDR3 is 14 residues long. The CDR3 region has the DNA TGTGCCAGCTCAATACAGGGTCGGCCAGATACGCAGTATTTT. Translated: CASSIQGRPDTQYF.

Many counts were recorded for this clone. The chain couples TRBV28 to TRBJ1-2; D call uncertain. Germline CDR1 and CDR2: MDHEN and SYDVKM. This CDR3 region has 16 residues. V lost 4 bases to trimming and J lost 0 bases, with 15 bases between them. As DNA, the CDR3 is TGTGCCAGCAGTTCGATAGCGGACGCTGCTAACTATGGCTACACCTTC. Translated, it gives CASSSIADAANYGYTF.

This clone was counted a single time. The V and J genes are TRBV5-4 and TRBJ2-1; 9 positions match TRBD1. Germline CDR1 and CDR2: SGHNT and YYREEE (reference sequence). The ends lost 2 bases at V and 6 bases at J; junction bases unmatched: 6. The CDR3 extends over 15 amino acids. The CDR3 DNA sequence: TGTGCCAGCAGCTTCCCGACAGGGGGGAGCAATGAGCAGTTCTTC. The encoded protein is CASSFPTGGSNEQFF.

The chain employs TRBV25-1 and TRBJ1-6; a weak D match, TRBD1 (6 bases). This CDR3 is 17 amino acids long. Germline CDR1 reads MGHDK; CDR2 reads SYGVNS. The ends were cut back, 1 base at V and 3 bases at J, with 13 bases in the middle. CDR3 sequence reads: CASSEWGGGGYNSPLHF. The CDR3 DNA reads as TGTGCCAGCAGTGAATGGGGGGGCGGCGGCTATAATTCACCCCTCCACTTT.

The genes are TRBV10-2 and TRBJ1-5; no reliable D call. The CDR3 contains 14 residues. Germline V lookup: CDR1 WSHSY, CDR2 SAAADI. The V end lost 2 bases, the J end lost 1 base, and 6 bases lay between the germline ends. As DNA, the CDR3 is TGCGCCAGCAGTGAGGGGGAGAGCAATCAGCCCCAGCATTTT. Protein sequence: CASSEGESNQPQHF.

In this sample, this clone turned up once. The genes are TRBV6-1 and TRBJ2-1, with TRBD2 matching over 13 bases. The germline gives CDR1 MNHNS, CDR2 SASEGT. This CDR3 contains 17 residues. Trimming removed 4 bases from V and 4 bases from J; junction bases left unmatched: 7. Written as DNA, the CDR3 is TGTGCCAGCAGTGGGCTGACTAGCGGGGGGTCATACAATGAGCAGTTCTTC. It encodes CASSGLTSGGSYNEQFF.

The CDR3 loop reads CASSLNRGFSDTQYF. The CDR3 bases are TGTGCCAGCAGTTTGAACAGGGGATTTTCAGATACGCAGTATTTT. This chain joins TRBV28 and TRBJ2-3, with 7 bases aligning to TRBD1. With 3 bases clipped from V and 4 bases from J, the junction kept 7 bases outside the gene matches. Germline V lookup: CDR1 MDHEN, CDR2 SYDVKM. CDR3 length: 15 residues.

CDR3 protein: CASSAGLESYEQYF. CDR3 nucleotide sequence: TGCGCCAGCAGCGCGGGACTAGAATCCTACGAGCAGTACTTC. This chain links TRBV5-1 with TRBJ2-7; 8 positions agree with TRBD2. Trimming took 4 bases from V and 1 from J; bases not matched to a gene: 4. The CDR3 is made up of 14 amino acids. Germline V gives CDR1 SGHRS, CDR2 YFSETQ.

This chain links TRBV29-1 with TRBJ1-3; D uncertain. Germline V gene sequence: CDR1 SQVTM, CDR2 ANQGSEA. The CDR3 contains 16 residues. Deletions cut 3 bases from V and 0 bases from J, with 15 bases between. CDR3 sequence reads: CSVDTRTESSGNTIYF. The CDR3 bases are TGCAGCGTTGACACTCGGACTGAGAGCTCTGGAAACACCATATATTTT. Full variable domain (outside the CDR3, taken from reference TRBV29-1 and TRBJ1-3): SAVISQKPSRDICQRGTSLTIQCQVDSQVTMMFWYRQQPGQSLTLIATANQGSEATYESGFVIDKFPISRPNLTFSTLTVSNMSPEDSSIYLCSVDTRTESSGNTIYFGEGSWLTVV.

This clone showed up just a few times. CDR3 coding DNA: TGTGCCAGCAGCTCGTCGACAGGGGCCAACACTGAAGCTTTCTTT. Translation gives CASSSSTGANTEAFF. V and J are TRBV5-4 and TRBJ1-1, with 8 bases identical to TRBD1. There are 15 residues in the CDR3. Per germline, CDR1 SGHNT and CDR2 YYREEE (reference sequence). Trimming took 3 bases from V and 2 from J; bases not matched to a gene: 6. Variable domain in full (rest from reference TRBV5-4 and TRBJ1-1): ETGVTQSPTHLIKTRGQQVTLRCSSQSGHNTVSWYQQALGQGPQFIFQYYREEENGRGNFPPRFSGLQFPNYSSELNVNALELDDSALYLCASSSSTGANTEAFFGQGTRLTVV.

The chain employs TRBV12-3 or TRBV12-4 and TRBJ1-1; D gene uncertain. This CDR3 has 13 amino acids. The V and J ends lost 6 bases and 1 base respectively, with 9 bases between them. The CDR3 here is CASRHVGNTEAFF. The CDR3 nucleotides are TGTGCCAGCAGGCATGTCGGGAACACTGAAGCTTTCTTT.

This chain links TRBV2 with TRBJ1-2, with D possibly TRBD1 on 6 matching bases. CDR1 is SNHLY and CDR2 is FYNNEI in the germline V gene. V lost 2 bases to trimming and J lost 5 bases, with 6 bases between them. CDR3 length: 12 amino acids. CDR3 protein: CASSERGYGYTF. CDR3 nucleotides: TGTGCCAGCAGTGAAAGGGGGTATGGCTACACCTTC.

The chain recombines TRBV6-2 or TRBV6-3 with TRBJ2-1, with no clear D. The CDR3 length is 12 residues. V was pared by 0 bases and J by 7 bases, with 4 bases between. Looked up from germline, CDR1 is MNHEY and CDR2 is SVGEGT. This CDR3 reads CASSYSRNEQFF. Here the CDR3 DNA reads TGTGCCAGCAGTTACTCGAGGAATGAGCAGTTCTTC.

The rearrangement uses TRBV20-1 and TRBJ1-1, with 8 bases that match TRBD1. V was pared by 6 bases and J by 8 bases, with 5 bases of the junction left unmatched. Germline CDR1 and CDR2: DFQATT and SNEGSKA (reference sequence). The CDR3 extends over 11 amino acids. For the CDR3, the DNA is TGCAGTGCGGATCGGACAGGGGAAGCTTTCTTT. Protein: CSADRTGEAFF.

The chain is built from TRBV4-1 and TRBJ2-5, with 8 bases fitting TRBD2. Trimming removed 4 bases from V and 5 bases from J; junction bases left unmatched: 12. The CDR3 extends over 16 amino acids. Germline lookup yields CDR1 MGHRA and CDR2 YSYEKL. In DNA form, the CDR3 reads TGCGCCAGCAGCCCACCCGGGGGTAGCGGGGTCGAGACCCAGTACTTC. Translation gives CASSPPGGSGVETQYF.

This sequence joins TRBV5-6 and TRBJ1-1; 10 nucleotides line up with TRBD1. Per the germline V gene, CDR1 is SGHDT and CDR2 is YYEEEE. V shed 4 bases, J shed 2 bases, and the junction held 11 bases outside the gene matches. CDR3 length equals 17 residues. CDR3 loop: CASSQLPGQGYNTEAFF. In DNA, the CDR3 is TGTGCCAGCAGCCAACTCCCGGGACAGGGGTATAACACTGAAGCTTTCTTT.

The chain recombines TRBV27 with TRBJ2-3; 12 nucleotides align to TRBD2. The CDR3 has 15 amino acids. The V gene's germline CDR1 is MNHEY and CDR2 SMNVEV (reference sequence). Trimming removed 5 bases from V and 4 bases from J; junction bases left unmatched: 4. As DNA, the CDR3 is TGTGCCAGCAGTCTACTAGCGGGGGGTGCAGATACGCAGTATTTT. The encoded protein is CASSLLAGGADTQYF.

The gene calls are TRBV10-1 and TRBJ1-5; D possibly corresponds to TRBD1 (5 bases). Germline CDR1 is WNHNN and CDR2 is SYGVQD (reference sequence). The V gene lost 4 bases and the J gene lost 0 bases, with 13 bases spanning the gap. CDR3 length equals 16 residues. CDR3 loop: CASSGGRKISNQPQHF. In DNA form, the CDR3 reads TGCGCCAGCAGTGGGGGGAGGAAGATTAGCAATCAGCCCCAGCATTTT.

This clone was found a few times. The chain combines TRBV3-1 (or the pseudogene TRBV3-2) with TRBJ1-1, with D maybe TRBD1 (5 bases). CDR1 is LGHDT, CDR2 YNNKEL, per germline (reference sequence). Trimming took 1 base from V and 10 from J, leaving 16 bases between them. This CDR3 has 14 amino acids. Written as DNA, the CDR3 is TGTGCCAGCAGCCAAGGTGACGGTCCAAGGGGAGCTTTCTTT. It encodes CASSQGDGPRGAFF.

V is TRBV28 and J is TRBJ1-2; D is undetermined. V was cut by 3 bases and J by 5 bases, with 10 bases left in between. Germline V CDR1 and CDR2: MDHEN, SYDVKM. This CDR3 is built from 13 residues. For the CDR3, the DNA is TGTGCCAGCAGTTTTACGGGAGTTTATGGCTACACCTTC. It translates to CASSFTGVYGYTF.